This passage covers 27 T cell receptor beta chains from one sample sequenced in a study of T cell changes during pregnancy in multiple sclerosis. Assay: immunoSEQ multiplex PCR; the TCRdb copy retains only in-frame clones and omits some. Of under 60,000 clones in the sample, about 90% were seen once. The starting material was CD8+ T cells from peripheral blood mononuclear cells, obtained after pregnancy. These receptors all stem from a female donor with multiple sclerosis, enrolled in a pregnancy study.

The rearrangement joins TRBV7-9 to TRBJ2-1; TRBD2 agrees at 12 bases. Trimming at V came to 1 base and at J to 4 bases, leaving 5 bases not matched to a gene. Germline V gene sequence: CDR1 SEHNR, CDR2 FQNEAQ (reference sequence). This CDR3 has 17 amino acids. The CDR3, as DNA: TGTGCCAGCAGCTTAGAGGCTAGCGGGGGGGATTACAATGAGCAGTTCTTC. The encoded protein is CASSLEASGGDYNEQFF.

This clone was picked up one time. The genes are TRBV4-1 and TRBJ1-2; tentative D call: TRBD1 (5 bases). Deletions cut 3 bases from V and 3 bases from J, with 17 bases between. The CDR3 is 16 amino acids. Germline CDR1 reads MGHRA; CDR2 reads YSYEKL. The CDR3: CASSHPPQEGYYGYTF. In nucleotides, the CDR3 is TGCGCCAGCAGCCACCCCCCCCAGGAGGGGTACTATGGCTACACCTTC.

In its sample, this clone was seen once. This sequence joins TRBV4-1 and TRBJ2-1, with 8 bases that match TRBD1. CDR3 length: 16 residues. Trimming at V came to 0 bases and at J to 0 bases, leaving 1 base not matched to a gene. Germline CDR1 reads MGHRA; CDR2 reads YSYEKL. This CDR3 reads CASSQEGQGSYNEQFF. DNA of the CDR3: TGCGCCAGCAGCCAAGAAGGACAGGGCTCCTACAATGAGCAGTTCTTC.

Only one count was recorded for this clone. The chain carries TRBV5-4 and TRBJ1-2; possible D gene TRBD1, 5 bases. Per germline, CDR1 SGHNT and CDR2 YYREEE (reference sequence). The CDR3 has 17 amino acids. V dropped 0 bases and J dropped 3 bases, with 18 bases sitting between them. The CDR3 DNA reads as TGTGCCAGCAGCTTGGAGCCTCAATCCGGGGGGTACTATGGCTACACCTTC. It translates to CASSLEPQSGGYYGYTF.

The chain has TRBV5-6 and TRBJ2-7; TRBD1 matches at 8 bases. Unmatched junction bases numbered 6, after V lost 4 bases and J lost 3 bases. CDR3 length equals 14 residues. Germline V gene sequence: CDR1 SGHDT, CDR2 YYEEEE. The CDR3, as DNA: TGTGCCAGCAGCCAGGGACAGGCGATCTACGAGCAGTACTTC. It codes for CASSQGQAIYEQYF.

This chain joins TRBV2 and TRBJ2-5; 11 bases align to TRBD1. Germline V gives CDR1 SNHLY, CDR2 FYNNEI. The J segment lost 4 bases and the V segment lost 2 bases, leaving 3 bases of the junction unmatched. CDR3 size: 15 residues. CDR3 coding DNA: TGTGCCAGCAGTGAATGGACAGGGGGCGCAGAGACCCAGTACTTC. The encoded protein is CASSEWTGGAETQYF.

This chain links TRBV5-4 with TRBJ1-2; TRBD1 agrees at 8 bases. Trimming removed 4 bases from V and 2 bases from J; junction bases left unmatched: 10. The germline CDR1 and CDR2 sequences are SGHNT and YYREEE (reference sequence). This CDR3 comprises 16 residues. This CDR3 reads CASSPDTGQVNYGYTF. In nucleotides, the CDR3 is TGTGCCAGCAGCCCTGACACGGGACAGGTCAACTATGGCTACACCTTC.

This chain joins TRBV2 and TRBJ1-2, with D maybe TRBD1 (6 bases). Trimming shortened V by 5 bases and J by 4 bases, and 14 bases separated the two germline ends. Germline assignment: CDR1 SNHLY and CDR2 FYNNEI. The length of the CDR3 is 14 residues. CDR3 nucleotide sequence: TGTGCCAGCAGTCGGCGGGGGCTGGGCTATGGCTACACCTTC. The encoded protein is CASSRRGLGYGYTF.

A single count supports this clone. At one end, the junction sequence differs from germline, possibly due to a read error. V and J are TRBV7-7 and TRBJ2-7, with a tentative D call TRBD2 (5 bases). This CDR3 region has 13 residues. CDR1 is SSHAT and CDR2 is FNYEAQ in the germline V gene (reference sequence). Here the CDR3 DNA reads TGTGCTAGCAGCTTAGCGCAGGATTACGAGCAGTACTTC. Translation: CASSLAQDYEQYF.

The chain links TRBV13 to TRBJ1-1; 8 bases map to TRBD1. The CDR3 consists of 16 residues. The trim removed 3 bases at V and 0 bases at J, leaving 6 bases unmatched. Germline V gives CDR1 PRHDT, CDR2 FYEKMQ (reference sequence). The chain's CDR3 is CASSFWEDRVNTEAFF. The DNA of the CDR3 is TGTGCCAGCAGCTTTTGGGAGGACAGGGTGAACACTGAAGCTTTCTTT.

The V gene is TRBV13, the J gene TRBJ2-7; 7 bases align to TRBD1. Per germline, CDR1 PRHDT and CDR2 FYEKMQ (reference sequence). V lost 5 bases and J lost 3; bases outside the gene matches: 7. The CDR3 runs 14 residues. Here the CDR3 DNA reads TGTGCCAGCAGCCCCCGGGACAGATACTACGAGCAGTACTTC. As protein: CASSPRDRYYEQYF.

The rearrangement uses TRBV19 and TRBJ1-1; possible D gene TRBD1, 5 bases. This CDR3 has 14 residues. V was pared by 1 base and J by 6 bases, with 12 bases between. Germline CDR1 reads LNHDA; CDR2 reads SQIVND (reference sequence). As DNA, the CDR3 is TGTGCCAGTAGTATAGGTCTCTGGGGCCCTGAAGCTTTCTTT. Its translation: CASSIGLWGPEAFF.

This sequence joins TRBV19 and TRBJ2-7, with D perhaps TRBD2 (5 bases). CDR1 is LNHDA, CDR2 SQIVND, per germline (reference sequence). Trimming left V 1 base short and J 3 bases short, with 16 bases between. This CDR3 is built from 16 residues. CDR3 nucleotide sequence: TGTGCCAGTAGTATAGGCGCGAGGGCAGGCCACTACGAGCAGTACTTC. This codes for CASSIGARAGHYEQYF.

V and J are TRBV7-8 and TRBJ2-7; TRBD1 is a possible D gene (5 bases). With 1 base removed from V and 0 bases from J, the gap between germline ends came to 13 bases. This CDR3 has 16 amino acids. Germline-derived CDR1 and CDR2 are SGHVS and FQNEAQ. The CDR3 DNA is TGTGCCAGCAGCTTAGTAGACAGCGTGAGCTCCTACGAGCAGTACTTC. Its protein is CASSLVDSVSSYEQYF.

The sample holds a few counts of this clone. The rearrangement links TRBV19 to TRBJ2-2; 7 positions agree with TRBD1. CDR3 length: 15 residues. The V segment lost 3 bases and the J segment 4 bases; nucleotides outside the gene matches: 5. CDR1 is LNHDA and CDR2 is SQIVND in the germline V gene (reference sequence). Written as DNA, the CDR3 is TGTGCCAGTAGTATTACAGGGGACCCCACCGGGGAGCTGTTTTTT. It encodes CASSITGDPTGELFF.

The V and J genes are TRBV21-1 and TRBJ2-2; TRBD2, the table's D call, lacks a check against the DNA. TRBV21-1 counts as a pseudogene. This CDR3 spans 15 amino acids. CDR3 DNA: TGTGCCAGCAGCAAAGTGGGGGGGGAGACCGGGGAGCTGTTTTTT. It specifies CASSKVGGETGELFF.

The rearrangement links TRBV27 to TRBJ1-2; D is ambiguous. Germline V gene data show CDR1 as MNHEY and CDR2 as SMNVEV (reference sequence). This CDR3 is 14 amino acids long. V lost 1 base, J lost 0 bases, and 6 bases lay in between. The CDR3 region is CASSLYGANYGYTF. In DNA form, the CDR3 reads TGTGCCAGCAGTTTATACGGGGCTAACTATGGCTACACCTTC.

The J gene is TRBJ1-1, the V gene TRBV7-9; 7 bases are shared with TRBD1. Trimming took 5 bases from V and 3 from J; bases not matched to a gene: 3. Germline V gene data show CDR1 as SEHNR and CDR2 as FQNEAQ (reference sequence). This CDR3 comprises 13 residues. CDR3 DNA: TGTGCCAGCAGCCCCCAGGGGGACACTGAAGCTTTCTTT. This codes for CASSPQGDTEAFF.

In its sample, this clone ranks as medium-sized. V and J are TRBV7-8 and TRBJ1-1, with D possibly TRBD1 on 5 matching bases. CDR3 length: 16 residues. Trimming removed 2 bases at V and 3 bases at J, with 16 bases between. Per the germline V gene, CDR1 is SGHVS and CDR2 is FQNEAQ. The CDR3 DNA reads TGTGCCAGCAGCTTATCTACTGGGGGAGGGGACACTGAAGCTTTCTTT. Its protein product is CASSLSTGGGDTEAFF.

This chain links TRBV4-1 with TRBJ1-5; D is perhaps TRBD1 (5 bases). Between the trimmed V and J ends, which lost 3 bases and 0 bases, there was a span of 15 bases. Germline V gives CDR1 MGHRA, CDR2 YSYEKL. CDR3 size: 17 residues. In DNA form, the CDR3 reads TGCGCCAGCAGCCACCCGACAGAATTGTATAGCAATCAGCCCCAGCATTTT. Residues: CASSHPTELYSNQPQHF.

The chain links TRBV6-1 to TRBJ2-5; D remains unclear. The J call may be faulty, since TRBJ2-7 better matches the DNA end. Germline assignment: CDR1 MNHNS and CDR2 SASEGT. The CDR3 runs to 15 residues. CDR3 coding DNA: TGTGCCAGCATCCCCGGAGACTCCAGCTCCTACGAGCAGTACTTC. Translation gives CASIPGDSSSYEQYF.

The gene calls are TRBV6-1 and TRBJ1-2, with TRBD1 matching 10 bases. Germline assignment: CDR1 MNHNS and CDR2 SASEGT. V lost 4 bases, J lost 5 bases, and 7 bases stayed unmatched. The CDR3 runs to 15 residues. The CDR3 is CASSGGPGQGYGYTF. The DNA for the CDR3 is TGTGCCAGCAGTGGAGGCCCGGGACAGGGGTATGGCTACACCTTC.

Remarks on this clone: This CDR3 is also generated by other DNA sequences in the sample. The chain has TRBV5-6 and TRBJ1-5, with 7 bases that match TRBD1. This CDR3 is 14 amino acids long. Losses at the gene ends were 0 bases for V and 6 bases for J; bases not matched to a gene: 3. Germline loops: CDR1 SGHDT, CDR2 YYEEEE. The CDR3: CASSLGQGGQPQHF. The CDR3 DNA follows: TGTGCCAGCAGCTTGGGACAGGGAGGTCAGCCCCAGCATTTT.

The chain links TRBV4-2 to TRBJ2-2, with 10 positions matching TRBD2. Germline loops: CDR1 LGHNA, CDR2 YNFKEQ. The CDR3 runs 18 residues. J gave up 1 base and V 5 bases, and 10 bases lay outside the gene matches. CDR3 bases: TGTGCCAGCAGCACCGACCCTCTAGCGGGAGAGAACACCGGGGAGCTGTTTTTT. Protein sequence: CASSTDPLAGENTGELFF.

The chain recombines TRBV14 with TRBJ2-5; D call uncertain. Trimming took 5 bases from V and 5 from J, leaving 9 bases between them. The CDR3 totals 12 residues. Germline assignment: CDR1 SGHDN and CDR2 FVKESK. CDR3 loop: CASSAPAETQYF. The DNA of the CDR3 is TGTGCCAGCAGCGCACCCGCGGAGACCCAGTACTTC.

The V and J genes are TRBV7-9 and TRBJ2-3, with TRBD1 matching 9 bases. The ends lost 5 bases at V and 2 bases at J; junction bases unmatched: 8. This CDR3 comprises 16 residues. Germline assignment: CDR1 SEHNR and CDR2 FQNEAQ (reference sequence). The CDR3 sequence is CASSGYRQGDTDTQYF. DNA for the CDR3: TGTGCCAGCAGCGGATACCGACAGGGGGACACAGATACGCAGTATTTT.

The V and J genes are TRBV27 and TRBJ2-1; TRBD2 matches 14 bases. The CDR3 spans 15 residues. The germline V gene has CDR1 MNHEY and CDR2 SMNVEV (reference sequence). V trimming: 6 bases; J trimming: 10 bases; junction bases outside the gene matches: 8. The CDR3 loop is CASSLGLAGGREQFF. The CDR3 DNA is TGTGCCAGCAGCTTAGGACTAGCGGGGGGTAGGGAGCAGTTCTTC.